These 8 T cell receptor beta chains share one sample of origin, sequenced in a study of cytomegalovirus exposure and HLA in healthy donors. Primers for the PCR totalled 60 Vbeta and 13 Jbeta. Clones were read by immunoSEQ multiplex PCR, and TCRdb kept only the in-frame ones, dropping some. Among under 150,000 clones listed, more than 60% were seen once. Sequencing used PBMCs. Receptors originate from a woman aged 18 to 35 in good health and CMV-seronegative.

The chain carries TRBV19 and TRBJ2-7; 12 positions agree with TRBD2. The germline V gene encodes CDR1 LNHDA and CDR2 SQIVND (reference sequence). CDR3 size: 16 residues. V gave up 5 bases and J gave up 0 bases; unmatched junction bases: 5. CDR3 nucleotide sequence: TGTGCCAGTAGTCCGAAGACTAGCGGGAGCTCCTACGAGCAGTACTTC. Residues: CASSPKTSGSSYEQYF.

The chain couples TRBV27 to TRBJ1-5; maybe TRBD1 (5 bases). V shed 5 bases and J shed 2 bases, with 22 bases lying between them. This CDR3 contains 18 residues. Germline V gene sequence: CDR1 MNHEY, CDR2 SMNVEV (reference sequence). The CDR3 is CASSPLGGYFFGNQPQHF. The CDR3 bases are TGTGCCAGCAGTCCCCTCGGGGGTTACTTCTTCGGCAATCAGCCCCAGCATTTT.

The chain carries TRBV19 and TRBJ1-5; no definite D call. Germline V gene lookup returns CDR1 LNHDA and CDR2 SQIVND (reference sequence). The V and J ends lost 6 bases and 4 bases respectively, with 19 bases between them. CDR3 length: 16 amino acids. In DNA, the CDR3 is TGTGCCAGTAGCCGTTACGGAGGGAGGAGGAATCAGCCCCAGCATTTT. Encoded protein: CASSRYGGRRNQPQHF.

This clone was detected only once. This sequence joins TRBV27 and TRBJ1-2; possibly TRBD1 for D (5 bases). The V end lost 2 bases, the J end lost 8 bases, and 21 bases lay between the germline ends. This CDR3 spans 16 amino acids. Germline-derived CDR1 and CDR2 are MNHEY and SMNVEV (reference sequence). CDR3 bases: TGTGCCAGCAGTTTAATACAGGCCCCCCCCTTGGGGGGCTACACCTTC. Its translation: CASSLIQAPPLGGYTF.

V is TRBV5-1 and J is TRBJ2-6; D gene unclear. This CDR3 contains 18 residues. V lost 3 bases to trimming and J lost 0 bases, with 16 bases between them. From germline, CDR1 is SGHRS and CDR2 YFSETQ. CDR3 nucleotides: TGCGCCAGCAGCTCTTTAGTTGGTGTTGGCTCTGGGGCCAACGTCCTGACTTTC. It is translated as CASSSLVGVGSGANVLTF.

J is TRBJ2-7 and V is TRBV18, with TRBD1 matching over 9 bases. The CDR3 length is 15 residues. Per germline, CDR1 KGHSH and CDR2 LQKENI. Trimming at V came to 3 bases and at J to 2 bases, leaving 5 bases not matched to a gene. In DNA, the CDR3 is TGTGCCAGCTCACCTGGAGGGACAGGGCCCTACGAGCAGTACTTC. Amino acid sequence: CASSPGGTGPYEQYF.

This clone has at least ten counts. The V and J genes are TRBV10-3 and TRBJ1-5; the D is unclear. Per the germline V gene, CDR1 is ENHRY and CDR2 is SYGVKD. CDR3 size: 14 residues. Deletions cut 0 bases from V and 3 bases from J, with 6 bases between. DNA for the CDR3: TGTGCCATCAGTGAGTCGGGCCCCAATCAGCCCCAGCATTTT. Its protein is CAISESGPNQPQHF.

On this clone: Other DNA sequences in this specimen translate into the identical CDR3. The V call is TRBV5-6, the J call TRBJ2-7, with D unclear. Per the germline V gene, CDR1 is SGHDT and CDR2 is YYEEEE. The V end lost 4 bases, the J end lost 0 bases, and 5 bases lay between the germline ends. This CDR3 is 12 amino acids long. The CDR3 here is CASSLSSYEQYF. The CDR3 nucleotides are TGTGCCAGCAGCCTGAGCTCCTACGAGCAGTACTTC.